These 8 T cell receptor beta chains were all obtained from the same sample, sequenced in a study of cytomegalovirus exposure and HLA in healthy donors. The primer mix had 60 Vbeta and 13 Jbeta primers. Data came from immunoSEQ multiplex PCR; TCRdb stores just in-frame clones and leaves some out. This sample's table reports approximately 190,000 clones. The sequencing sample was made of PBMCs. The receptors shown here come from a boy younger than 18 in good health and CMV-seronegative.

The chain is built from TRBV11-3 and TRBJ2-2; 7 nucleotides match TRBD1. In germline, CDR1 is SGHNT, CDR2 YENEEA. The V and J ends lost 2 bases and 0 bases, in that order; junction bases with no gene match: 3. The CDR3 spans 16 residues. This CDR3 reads CASSLSTGSNTGELFF. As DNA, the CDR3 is TGTGCCAGCAGCTTATCGACAGGGTCGAACACCGGGGAGCTGTTTTTT.

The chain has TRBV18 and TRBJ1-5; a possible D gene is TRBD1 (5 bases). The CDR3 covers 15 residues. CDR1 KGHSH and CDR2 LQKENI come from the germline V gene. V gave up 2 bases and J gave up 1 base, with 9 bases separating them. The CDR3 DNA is TGTGCCAGCTCACCAGGGCGGACAAGCAATCAGCCCCAGCATTTT. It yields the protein CASSPGRTSNQPQHF.

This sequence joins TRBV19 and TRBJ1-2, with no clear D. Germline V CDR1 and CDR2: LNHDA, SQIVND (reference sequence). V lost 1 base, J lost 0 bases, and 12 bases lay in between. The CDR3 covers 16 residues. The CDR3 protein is CASSIVGGPPNYGYTF. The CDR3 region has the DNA TGTGCCAGTAGTATAGTCGGCGGTCCCCCTAACTATGGCTACACCTTC.

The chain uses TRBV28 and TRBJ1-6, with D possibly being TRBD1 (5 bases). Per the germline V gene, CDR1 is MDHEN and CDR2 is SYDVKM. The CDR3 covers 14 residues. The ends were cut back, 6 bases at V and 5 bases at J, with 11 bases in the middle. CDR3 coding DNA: TGTGCCAGCAGACTTGAGACAGATAATTCACCCCTCCACTTT. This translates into CASRLETDNSPLHF.

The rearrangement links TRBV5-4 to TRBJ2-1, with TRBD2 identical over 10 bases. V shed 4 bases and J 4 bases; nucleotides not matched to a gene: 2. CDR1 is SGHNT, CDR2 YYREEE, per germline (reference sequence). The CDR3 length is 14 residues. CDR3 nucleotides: TGTGCCAGCAGCCCGACTAGCGGGTACAATGAGCAGTTCTTC. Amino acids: CASSPTSGYNEQFF. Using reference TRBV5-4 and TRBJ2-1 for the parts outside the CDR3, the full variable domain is ETGVTQSPTHLIKTRGQQVTLRCSSQSGHNTVSWYQQALGQGPQFIFQYYREEENGRGNFPPRFSGLQFPNYSSELNVNALELDDSALYLCASSPTSGYNEQFFGPGTRLTVL.

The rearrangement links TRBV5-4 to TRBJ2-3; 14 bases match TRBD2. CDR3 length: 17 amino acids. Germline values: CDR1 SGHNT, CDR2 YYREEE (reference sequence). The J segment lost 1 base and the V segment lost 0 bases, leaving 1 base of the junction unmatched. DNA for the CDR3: TGTGCCAGCAGCTTGGGACTAGCGGGGGGGCGCACAGATACGCAGTATTTT. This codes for CASSLGLAGGRTDTQYF.

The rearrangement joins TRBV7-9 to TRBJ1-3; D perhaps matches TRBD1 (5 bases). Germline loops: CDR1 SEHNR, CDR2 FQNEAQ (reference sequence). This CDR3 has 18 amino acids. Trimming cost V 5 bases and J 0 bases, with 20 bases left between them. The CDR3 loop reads CASSPRGGGVTSGNTIYF. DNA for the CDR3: TGTGCCAGCAGCCCCCGGGGGGGTGGCGTAACCTCTGGAAACACCATATATTTT.

CDR3 protein: CASSESLAGSLNTGELFF. The CDR3, as DNA: TGTGCCAGCTCAGAATCTTTAGCGGGGTCATTGAACACCGGGGAGCTGTTTTTT. The rearrangement uses TRBV18 and TRBJ2-2; TRBD2 agrees at 8 bases. V was clipped by 5 bases and J by 1 base; unmatched bases: 12. The germline V gene has CDR1 KGHSH and CDR2 LQKENI. There are 18 residues in the CDR3.